The sample holds a few counts of the clone carrying this T cell receptor beta chain. What it binds is not known. The sample contains more than one DNA sequence encoding this CDR3. The data were taken from a study of beta chain features in type 1 diabetes. TCRB transcripts that were expressed got sequenced, as all of the isolated RNA had been reverse transcribed. Clones were read by immunoSEQ multiplex PCR, and TCRdb kept only the in-frame ones, dropping some. The table has a few hundred thousand clones, about 14% seen once. Study-level points and caveats: Shorter TCRB CDR3s, moderately but significantly so, were found in Type 1 diabetes patients in all four CD4+ subsets. Type 1 diabetes patients showed fewer insertions and more deletions at VDJ junctions.

Between the trimmed V and J ends, which lost 4 bases and 2 bases, there was a span of 4 bases. CDR1 and CDR2 (germline): KGHSH, LQKENI. This CDR3 is 12 amino acids long. The source is a man aged 25-45 years in good health. This rearrangement joins TRBV18 to TRBJ2-3; D remains ambiguous. Material for sequencing was central memory CD4+ T cells from blood. The CDR3: CASSLYTDTQYF. The CDR3 DNA is TGTGCCAGCTCACTTTACACAGATACGCAGTATTTT.